The 8 T cell receptor beta chains below were found in one sample sequenced in a study of blood T cell repertoires in COVID-19. Produced via immunoSEQ multiplex PCR; TCRdb's table is partial and in-frame only. The sample has about 190,000 clones; roughly 89% are singletons. Sequencing was performed on peripheral blood. These receptor sequences come from a woman aged 65 to 85 with COVID-19, enrolled during active disease.

This chain joins TRBV30 and TRBJ1-6, with TRBD1 matching over 10 bases. The CDR3 extends over 17 amino acids. Per germline, CDR1 GTSNPN and CDR2 SVGIG (reference sequence). J lost 7 bases, V lost 5 bases, and 14 bases had no gene match. CDR3 residues: CAWDLLRTGGWNSPLHF. Here the CDR3 DNA reads TGTGCCTGGGACCTACTTCGGACAGGGGGTTGGAATTCACCCCTCCACTTT.

The gene calls are TRBV5-1 and TRBJ2-1; D possibly corresponds to TRBD2 (7 bases). CDR1 is SGHRS, CDR2 YFSETQ, per germline. V gave up 0 bases and J gave up 0 bases, with 10 bases separating them. This CDR3 region has 16 residues. CDR3 in amino acids: CASSLAAGASYNEQFF. CDR3 DNA sequence: TGCGCCAGCAGCTTGGCTGCGGGGGCCTCCTACAATGAGCAGTTCTTC.

This sequence joins TRBV7-3 and TRBJ1-1; D unclear. Per germline, CDR1 SGHTA and CDR2 FQGTGA. There are 13 residues in the CDR3. Trimming pared 2 bases from V and 0 bases from J, leaving 4 bases between. The CDR3 DNA sequence: TGTGCCAGCAGCTTAGAGGTGAACACTGAAGCTTTCTTT. It encodes CASSLEVNTEAFF.

This clone has a handful of counts. The V gene is TRBV10-3, the J gene TRBJ1-5; 9 bases fit TRBD1. The CDR3 has 13 amino acids. V shed 10 bases and J 4 bases; nucleotides not matched to a gene: 5. Germline CDR1 ENHRY, CDR2 SYGVKD. As DNA, the CDR3 is TGTGCCAGCAACAGGGGGCTGAATCAGCCCCAGCATTTT. It is translated as CASNRGLNQPQHF.

This clone was seen only a few times. The V call is TRBV11-1, the J call TRBJ2-3; the D is unclear. This CDR3 is 13 amino acids long. V was clipped by 4 bases and J by 0 bases, with 5 bases between them. CDR1 is SGHAT and CDR2 is FQDESV in the germline V gene (reference sequence). The chain's CDR3 is CASSSPSTDTQYF. CDR3 DNA sequence: TGTGCCAGCAGCTCCCCTAGCACAGATACGCAGTATTTT.

J is TRBJ2-2 and V is TRBV18, with 15 bases fitting TRBD2. The CDR3 is 17 residues long. Germline CDR1 is KGHSH and CDR2 is LQKENI. V dropped 0 bases and J dropped 4; count of bases not matched to a gene: 0. CDR3 DNA sequence: TGTGCCAGCTCACCACCGGGACTAGCGGGAGGCACCGGGGAGCTGTTTTTT. As protein: CASSPPGLAGGTGELFF.

The V and J genes are TRBV11-2 and TRBJ1-1; perhaps TRBD1 as D (6 bases). Germline CDR1 reads SGHAT; CDR2 reads FQNNGV. The CDR3 consists of 14 residues. Trimming cost V 6 bases and J 2 bases, with 13 bases left between them. For the CDR3, the DNA is TGTGCCAGCAGGCGGGTAGGGGGAAACACTGAAGCTTTCTTT. Translated, it gives CASRRVGGNTEAFF.

This clone was counted a single time. The V call is TRBV5-6, the J call TRBJ1-6; D gene ambiguous. This CDR3 has 15 amino acids. Trimming took 4 bases from V and 1 from J, leaving 9 bases between them. CDR1 and CDR2 (germline): SGHDT, YYEEEE. The CDR3 spells CASSAGGSYNSPLHF. The CDR3 nucleotides read TGTGCCAGCAGCGCGGGCGGTTCCTATAATTCACCCCTCCACTTT.